A selection of T cell receptor beta chains follows, all from one sample in a study of spatial heterogeneity in lung cancer. TCRdb analysed the 5' RACE reads with MiXCR anew, one entry per CDR3 protein. The sample comprises some 12,000 distinct CDR3 sequences, approximately 12% of which are singletons, and about 40% rests with the top ten. Sequencing used lung tumor tissue, obtained at surgery. The receptors derive from a male donor with early-stage non-small cell lung cancer. Each CDR3 is given with its conserved first and last residue. The D gene is left open where the match is weak. Only part of the rows carry a size: once, few, many, or a class if the clone is expanded.

clone_size	v_call	j_call	d_call	cdr3_nt	cdr3_aa
many	TRBV27	TRBJ1-4	-	TGTGCCAGCAGTTTTTTTACCGGGAAAGTTGAAAAACTGTTTTTT	CASSFFTGKVEKLFF
-	TRBV24-1	TRBJ2-1	-	TGTGCCACCAGTGATTTCCCAGGGGAAAATGAGCAGTTCTTC	CATSDFPGENEQFF
many	TRBV29-1	TRBJ1-1	-	TGCAGCGTTGGGGGCTTACGAGGATTTAATGAGAACACTGAAGCTTTCTTT	CSVGGLRGFNENTEAFF
-	TRBV6-2/TRBV6-3	TRBJ2-1	TRBD2	TGTGCCAGCAGTTCCCCGGGACTACACAATGAGCAGTTCTTC	CASSSPGLHNEQFF
many	TRBV6-5	TRBJ1-5	TRBD1	TGTGCCAGCAGTTATTCAGGGGGCGGTCAGCCCCAGCATTTT	CASSYSGGGQPQHF
few	TRBV28	TRBJ1-1	-	TGTGCCAGCAGTTTCCCGACAGCCACTGAAGCTTTCTTT	CASSFPTATEAFF
few	TRBV11-2	TRBJ1-2	-	TGTGCCAGCAGCTTAGAGGCGACAGTGCGAGGCTACACCTTC	CASSLEATVRGYTF
-	TRBV2	TRBJ2-3	TRBD2	TGTGCCGCGGGACTAGCGGGGGGGAGCACAGATACGCAGTATTTT	CAAGLAGGSTDTQYF
many	TRBV7-9	TRBJ2-2	-	TGTGCCAGCAGCTTGGGCACGAACACCGGGGAGCTGTTTTTT	CASSLGTNTGELFF
many	TRBV27	TRBJ1-5	TRBD1	TGTGCCAGCAGTTCGGTAGTGGGACAGGGGATTCGGCAGCCCCAGCATTTT	CASSSVVGQGIRQPQHF
-	TRBV7-2	TRBJ2-5	TRBD1	TGTGCCAGCAGCCCTCGGACAGGGGTGGGGGAAGAGACCCAGTACTTC	CASSPRTGVGEETQYF
-	TRBV10-2	TRBJ1-1	-	TGCGCCAGCGGCGGACGGGGGAACACTGAAGCTTTCTTT	CASGGRGNTEAFF
-	TRBV29-1	TRBJ1-2	TRBD1	TGCAGCGTTGAAATCGGACAGGGCTATGGCTACACCTTC	CSVEIGQGYGYTF
few	TRBV29-1	TRBJ2-1	-	TGCAGCGTTTGCCAGGGTTTGTACAATGAGCAGTTCTTC	CSVCQGLYNEQFF
-	TRBV18	TRBJ2-2	-	TGTGCCAGCTCACCACGGACGTCAGGGGACACCGGGGAGCTGTTTTTT	CASSPRTSGDTGELFF
few	TRBV2	TRBJ2-2	TRBD1	TGTGCCAGCAGGGGGCCCGGGACAGGGGTCACCGGGGAGCTGTTTTTT	CASRGPGTGVTGELFF
few	TRBV6-2/TRBV6-3	TRBJ2-3	-	TGTGCCAGCAGACGGGACACGGCAACTCCGCAGTATTTT	CASRRDTATPQYF
many	TRBV4-3	TRBJ1-4	-	TGCGCCAGCAGCCAATTAACGACAGGCCTCGGTGAAAAACTGTTTTTT	CASSQLTTGLGEKLFF
-	TRBV18	TRBJ1-4	-	TGTGCCAGCTCCCGGCCCTTTAGAGCCTCTGAAAAACTGTTTTTT	CASSRPFRASEKLFF
few	TRBV5-4	TRBJ2-1	TRBD2	TGTGCCAGCAGCTTGGCTCCGGGACTAGACTACAATGAGCAGTTCTTC	CASSLAPGLDYNEQFF
few	TRBV28	TRBJ1-5	-	TGTGCCAGCAGTTTATGGGGGCCCCAGCATTTT	CASSLWGPQHF
many	TRBV10-2	TRBJ2-2	-	TGCGCCAGCACAGGGGTATCCACCGGGGAGCTGTTTTTT	CASTGVSTGELFF
-	TRBV6-5	TRBJ2-5	-	TGTGCCAGCAGGGACTCTCCGGGGCCCCATGACCAGTACTTC	CASRDSPGPHDQYF
-	TRBV5-4	TRBJ2-2	-	TGTGCCAGCAGCTTGAATCAGGCCGGGGCCGGGGAGCTGTTTTTT	CASSLNQAGAGELFF
-	TRBV6-5	TRBJ2-7	-	TGTGCCAGCAGTTACAATAGGGGGAACTACGAGCAGTACTTC	CASSYNRGNYEQYF
-	TRBV6-4	TRBJ2-7	-	TGTGCCAGCAGCAGGCGGAGGGACTTCTACGAGCAGTACTTC	CASSRRRDFYEQYF
few	TRBV5-6	TRBJ1-1	TRBD1	TGTGCCAGCAGCTCTACTTCCCGGGACAGCCGGGGAGCTTTCTTT	CASSSTSRDSRGAFF
many	TRBV9	TRBJ2-1	-	TGTGCCAGCAGCGTAGGGGCTAGCTCCTACAATGAGCAGTTCTTC	CASSVGASSYNEQFF
-	TRBV7-9	TRBJ2-3	-	TGTGCCAGCAGCTTCGCCGCAGGGGTGGATACGCAGTATTTT	CASSFAAGVDTQYF
few	TRBV7-2	TRBJ1-5	-	TGTGCCAGCAGCTTCGGAGGTCAGCCCCAGCATTTT	CASSFGGQPQHF
-	TRBV2	TRBJ2-7	TRBD1	TGTGCCAGCAGTGCCTCGACAGGGAGCTCCTACGAGCAGTACTTC	CASSASTGSSYEQYF
medium-sized	TRBV28	TRBJ2-7	-	TGTGCCAGCAGCTCGTGGGGGGAGGAGTACTTC	CASSSWGEEYF
-	TRBV7-2	TRBJ2-4	-	TGTGCCAGCAGCTTAAACACTTTGAACATTCAGTACTTC	CASSLNTLNIQYF
-	TRBV5-8	TRBJ1-5	-	TGTGCCAGCAGCCCGGGCGCTTATAGCAATCAGCCCCAGCATTTT	CASSPGAYSNQPQHF
-	TRBV6-5	TRBJ1-5	-	TGTGCCAGCAGGTGGGCGGCCAATTCCCCCCAGCATTTT	CASRWAANSPQHF
few	TRBV4-1	TRBJ1-2	TRBD1	TGCGCCAGCAGCCAAGAAACAAGGACAGGGGTGTACTATGGCTACACCTTC	CASSQETRTGVYYGYTF
medium-sized	TRBV4-1	TRBJ2-2	-	TGCGCCAGCGGGGGGGCCCCCGGGGAGCTGTTTTTT	CASGGAPGELFF